The 28 T cell receptor beta chains presented below share a single source sample, sequenced in a study of CD8+ T cells in alopecia areata. TCR sequencing used cDNA made by reverse transcription of extracted RNA. The protocol was immunoSEQ multiplex PCR, while the TCRdb copy is restricted to in-frame clones and leaves out a portion. The repertoire holds about 190,000 clones, with roughly 66% as singletons. Stated treatment: oral pan-JAK inhibitor, 5-10 mg twice daily. The sample consisted of CD4+ T cells sorted from blood, taken at week 24, from a patient treated with tofacitinib. These receptors all come from a human donor with alopecia areata.

This clone came up a few times. This chain joins TRBV6-1 and TRBJ2-2; D is uncertain. Trimming took 7 bases from V and 6 from J, leaving 15 bases between them. The CDR3 sequence is 14 residues long. The germline V gene encodes CDR1 MNHNS and CDR2 SASEGT. The CDR3 nucleotides read TGTGCCAGCACCACAAAAACAACCGCCGGGGAGCTGTTTTTT. Translated: CASTTKTTAGELFF.

The V gene is TRBV30, the J gene TRBJ1-4; 7 bases are shared with TRBD1. V shed 1 base, J shed 8 bases, and the junction held 4 bases outside the gene matches. The germline gives CDR1 GTSNPN, CDR2 SVGIG (reference sequence). This CDR3 comprises 13 residues. The CDR3 DNA follows: TGTGCCTGGAGTGCAGGGGGACAAGAAAAACTGTTTTTT. It codes for CAWSAGGQEKLFF.

This clone was recorded a few times. The chain links TRBV5-1 to TRBJ2-1; TRBD2 agrees at 7 bases. Per germline, CDR1 SGHRS and CDR2 YFSETQ. The CDR3 extends over 16 amino acids. The trim removed 4 bases at V and 6 bases at J, leaving 13 bases unmatched. CDR3 DNA: TGCGCCAGCAGCCCCGACTTACGGACTAGGAGCAATGAGCAGTTCTTC. It translates to CASSPDLRTRSNEQFF.

The chain is built from TRBV2 and TRBJ1-5; 9 bases map to TRBD1. The CDR3 sequence is 15 residues long. From germline, CDR1 is SNHLY and CDR2 FYNNEI. V lost 5 bases, J lost 5 bases, and 7 bases stayed unmatched. CDR3 loop: CASSRSRTGDQPQHF. Written as DNA, the CDR3 is TGTGCCAGCAGTCGGAGCCGGACAGGGGATCAGCCCCAGCATTTT.

The chain has TRBV9 and TRBJ2-2; D is unclear. This CDR3 contains 13 residues. Germline values: CDR1 SGDLS, CDR2 YYNGEE. Trimming stripped 0 bases from V and 7 bases from J, with 7 bases between. The CDR3 loop reads CASSVELGGELFF. The DNA of the CDR3 is TGTGCCAGCAGCGTAGAATTAGGCGGGGAGCTGTTTTTT.

This chain links TRBV27 with TRBJ1-5; TRBD1 aligns across 7 bases. CDR1 and CDR2 (germline): MNHEY, SMNVEV (reference sequence). J was trimmed by 1 base and V by 0 bases; bases with no gene match: 0. The CDR3 length is 15 residues. The CDR3 nucleotides are TGTGCCAGCAGTTTATCGGGACAGAGCAATCAGCCCCAGCATTTT. Its translation: CASSLSGQSNQPQHF.

The chain carries TRBV29-1 and TRBJ1-4; unclear D gene. The CDR3 covers 11 residues. CDR1 and CDR2 (germline): SQVTM, ANQGSEA. Trimming took 4 bases from V and 7 from J, leaving 7 bases between them. The CDR3 coding sequence is TGCAGCGTTGGGGCGCGTGAAAAACTGTTTTTT. Protein sequence: CSVGAREKLFF.

This clone came up a few times. This chain uses TRBV10-3 with TRBJ1-5; TRBD1 agrees at 7 bases. Germline CDR1 and CDR2: ENHRY and SYGVKD. V was pared by 8 bases and J by 4 bases, with 5 bases of the junction left unmatched. The CDR3 runs 13 residues. CDR3 loop: CAIGETGNQPQHF. CDR3 in DNA: TGTGCCATCGGCGAGACAGGGAATCAGCCCCAGCATTTT.

The chain combines TRBV5-1 with TRBJ2-5; 10 bases map to TRBD1. This CDR3 is 15 amino acids long. Unmatched junction bases numbered 5, after V lost 4 bases and J lost 2 bases. Per the germline V gene, CDR1 is SGHRS and CDR2 is YFSETQ. CDR3 residues: CASSQGQGRQETQYF. The CDR3 DNA reads TGCGCCAGCAGCCAGGGACAGGGGAGGCAAGAGACCCAGTACTTC.

The rearrangement links TRBV7-8 to TRBJ2-7, with TRBD2 identical over 12 bases. V gave up 1 base and J gave up 2 bases; unmatched junction bases: 6. The CDR3 spans 17 residues. Germline CDR1 and CDR2: SGHVS and FQNEAQ. The DNA for the CDR3 is TGTGCCAGCAGCTTAGTGGCTAGCGGGGGGGCCGCCTACGAGCAGTACTTC. Protein sequence: CASSLVASGGAAYEQYF.

This clone was counted a few times. The chain is built from TRBV10-2 and TRBJ2-5; TRBD2 might be the D (6 bases). The CDR3 loop spans 16 amino acids. V shed 4 bases and J shed 11 bases, with 26 bases lying between them. The germline CDR1 and CDR2 sequences are WSHSY and SAAADI. In DNA, the CDR3 is TGCGCCAGCAGTGCTCCCGCGGCCCCCGGGACTCAAAGGCAGTACTTC. It specifies CASSAPAAPGTQRQYF.

The rearrangement links TRBV29-1 to TRBJ2-7, with D perhaps matching TRBD1 (5 bases). CDR1 is SQVTM, CDR2 ANQGSEA, per germline. This CDR3 spans 10 amino acids. Trimming removed 4 bases from V and 6 bases from J, with 7 bases in between. The CDR3 nucleotides read TGCAGCGTTGCAGGGCCCGAGCAGTACTTC. Amino acids: CSVAGPEQYF.

The rearrangement joins TRBV5-1 to TRBJ2-3; D might be TRBD2 (5 bases). Per germline, CDR1 SGHRS and CDR2 YFSETQ. The V end lost 4 bases, the J end lost 0 bases, and 12 bases lay between the germline ends. The CDR3 has 15 amino acids. The CDR3 coding sequence is TGCGCCAGCAGCATCGGACTCCTAAGCACAGATACGCAGTATTTT. Translating it yields CASSIGLLSTDTQYF. Supplemented by reference TRBV5-1 and TRBJ2-3, the full variable domain reads KAGVTQTPRYLIKTRGQQVTLSCSPISGHRSVSWYQQTPGQGLQFLFEYFSETQRNKGNFPGRFSGRQFSNSRSEMNVSTLELGDSALYLCASSIGLLSTDTQYFGPGTRLTVL.

The genes are TRBV9 and TRBJ2-2, with D possibly TRBD2 on 5 matching bases. The germline V and J ends were trimmed by 4 bases and 2 bases, with 18 bases remaining between them. CDR1 is SGDLS and CDR2 is YYNGEE in the germline V gene. The CDR3 is 17 amino acids. The CDR3 here is CASSPEIGLINTGELFF. The CDR3 DNA reads as TGTGCCAGCAGCCCCGAGATCGGACTCATAAACACCGGGGAGCTGTTTTTT. Full variable domain (missing parts from reference TRBV9 and TRBJ2-2): DSGVTQTPKHLITATGQRVTLRCSPRSGDLSVYWYQQSLDQGLQFLIQYYNGEERAKGNILERFSAQQFPDLHSELNLSSLELGDSALYFCASSPEIGLINTGELFFGEGSRLTVL.

The chain links TRBV2 to TRBJ1-2, with 7 bases lining up with TRBD1. Trimming cost V 5 bases and J 6 bases; bases outside gene matches: 12. The CDR3 extends over 15 amino acids. Germline V gene data show CDR1 as SNHLY and CDR2 as FYNNEI. CDR3: CASSPTLGGPNGYTF. In nucleotides, the CDR3 is TGTGCCAGCAGTCCAACTTTAGGGGGCCCCAATGGCTACACCTTC.

This clone has a handful of counts. The V and J genes are TRBV15 and TRBJ2-1; the D call may be TRBD1 or TRBD2 (6 bases each). The V gene lost 0 bases and the J gene lost 8 bases, with 8 bases spanning the gap. CDR1 and CDR2 (germline): LNHNV, YYDKDF (reference sequence). This CDR3 is built from 13 residues. The CDR3 is CATSRDGGDEQFF. The CDR3 DNA follows: TGTGCCACCAGCAGAGACGGGGGCGATGAGCAGTTCTTC.

The chain combines TRBV2 with TRBJ2-1, with D perhaps matching TRBD2 (5 bases). Germline V CDR1 and CDR2: SNHLY, FYNNEI. V gave up 4 bases and J gave up 8 bases, with 12 bases separating them. CDR3 size: 13 residues. The CDR3 bases are TGTGCCAGCAGTGCGGCATCGAGGGATGAGCAGTTCTTC. It codes for CASSAASRDEQFF.

The J gene is TRBJ1-2, the V gene TRBV15, with D unclear. CDR1 is LNHNV and CDR2 is YYDKDF in the germline V gene (reference sequence). This CDR3 comprises 13 residues. Trimming pared 3 bases from V and 2 bases from J, leaving 7 bases between. The chain's CDR3 is CATSSPGNYGYTF. CDR3 DNA: TGTGCCACCAGCAGTCCCGGGAACTATGGCTACACCTTC.

This clone appeared many times. This chain uses TRBV7-3 with TRBJ2-2; D ambiguous. CDR1 and CDR2 from the germline V gene are SGHTA and FQGTGA. The CDR3 has 12 amino acids. V gave up 5 bases and J gave up 7 bases, with 8 bases separating them. CDR3 DNA sequence: TGTGCCAGCAGCCCTAGTGTCGGGGAGCTGTTTTTT. The encoded protein is CASSPSVGELFF. The full variable domain, with the rest looked up from reference TRBV7-3 and TRBJ2-2, is GAGVSQTPSNKVTEKGKYVELRCDPISGHTALYWYRQSLGQGPEFLIYFQGTGAADDSGLPNDRFFAVRPEGSVSTLKIQRTERGDSAVYLCASSPSVGELFFGEGSRLTVL.

This rearrangement joins TRBV5-1 to TRBJ1-1, with D possibly being TRBD1 (5 bases). The CDR3 has 16 residues. V was shortened by 0 bases and J by 0 bases, with 12 bases between the two germline ends. In germline, CDR1 is SGHRS, CDR2 YFSETQ. Written as DNA, the CDR3 is TGCGCCAGCAGCTTGGAGACGGGACGTATGAACACTGAAGCTTTCTTT. This encodes CASSLETGRMNTEAFF.

This clone was counted a single time. This chain connects TRBV6-5 to TRBJ2-3, with D perhaps matching TRBD2 (6 bases). CDR1 is MNHEY and CDR2 is SVGAGI in the germline V gene. V was pared by 2 bases and J by 0 bases, with 12 bases between. The CDR3 is made up of 16 amino acids. The CDR3 DNA sequence: TGTGCCAGCAGTTACGTTCGGGGGTCTAGCACAGATACGCAGTATTTT. Protein sequence: CASSYVRGSSTDTQYF.

This chain connects TRBV30 to TRBJ1-1; possibly TRBD1 for D (5 bases). With 0 bases removed from V and 4 bases from J, the gap between germline ends came to 21 bases. The CDR3 length is 17 residues. Germline CDR1 and CDR2: GTSNPN and SVGIG (reference sequence). The CDR3 region is CAWSVWRTTSRGTEAFF. The CDR3 DNA sequence: TGTGCCTGGAGTGTATGGAGGACAACGTCCCGGGGCACTGAAGCTTTCTTT.

V is TRBV25-1 and J is TRBJ1-6; D not resolved. Germline V gives CDR1 MGHDK, CDR2 SYGVNS. V lost 6 bases to trimming and J lost 0 bases, with 6 bases between them. The CDR3 runs to 14 residues. In DNA, the CDR3 is TGTGCCAGCAGGGAGACCTCCTATAATTCACCCCTCCACTTT. It specifies CASRETSYNSPLHF.

The CDR3 region has the DNA TGTGCCAGCAGTGGATCACAGCTTGGTGTCGAGCAGTACTTC. Protein: CASSGSQLGVEQYF. This rearrangement joins TRBV2 to TRBJ2-7; D remains unclear. CDR3 length: 14 amino acids. Germline CDR1 and CDR2: SNHLY and FYNNEI. Trimming took off 4 bases at V and 6 bases at J, with 16 bases between the two ends. Combining the CDR3 with reference TRBV2 and TRBJ2-7 gives the whole variable domain EPEVTQTPSHQVTQMGQEVILRCVPISNHLYFYWYRQILGQKVEFLVSFYNNEISEKSEIFDDQFSVERPDGSNFTLKIRSTKLEDSAMYFCASSGSQLGVEQYFGPGTRLTVT.

The CDR3: CASSESTSKQYF. The DNA of the CDR3 is TGTGCCAGCAGTGAATCGACGAGCAAGCAGTACTTC. This chain uses TRBV6-1 with TRBJ2-7; D ambiguous. Germline CDR1 and CDR2: MNHNS and SASEGT. V was clipped by 2 bases and J by 8 bases, with 10 bases between them. The CDR3 covers 12 residues.

This clone has only a few counts. The CDR3 DNA reads TGTGCCTGGAACGGGACAGGGGATCAGCCCCAGCATTTT. Its protein product is CAWNGTGDQPQHF. This sequence joins TRBV30 and TRBJ1-5; TRBD1 aligns across 10 bases. V was pared by 4 bases and J by 5 bases, with 2 bases of the junction left unmatched. Germline V gene sequence: CDR1 GTSNPN, CDR2 SVGIG (reference sequence). This CDR3 region has 13 residues.

The V gene is TRBV29-1, the J gene TRBJ1-1; 7 nucleotides match TRBD1. Germline values: CDR1 SQVTM, CDR2 ANQGSEA. The CDR3 has 12 residues. Unmatched junction bases numbered 2, after V lost 4 bases and J lost 3 bases. The CDR3 DNA reads TGCAGCGTTGCCGGGACAGACACTGAAGCTTTCTTT. Amino acid sequence: CSVAGTDTEAFF.

CDR3 in amino acids: CAWSEIGGRGEKLFF. The DNA for the CDR3 is TGTGCCTGGAGTGAGATCGGGGGGCGCGGTGAAAAACTGTTTTTT. The chain has TRBV30 and TRBJ1-4; D possibly corresponds to TRBD1 (6 bases). Trimming removed 1 base at V and 7 bases at J, with 16 bases between. Germline V lookup: CDR1 GTSNPN, CDR2 SVGIG (reference sequence). This CDR3 is 15 amino acids long.